This TCR beta chain was recovered during a study of T cell changes during pregnancy in multiple sclerosis. From germline, CDR1 is MDHEN and CDR2 SYDVKM. This CDR3 comprises 11 residues. TCRdb's table, derived via immunoSEQ multiplex PCR, lists solely in-frame clones and lacks some. The sample holds some 44,000 clones, around 90% seen once. This clonotype was sampled from a female donor with multiple sclerosis, enrolled in a pregnancy study. The genes are TRBV28 and TRBJ2-5; D gene uncertain. The DNA end is more similar to TRBJ2-7, so the J call may be wrong. Sample: CD4+ T cells from peripheral blood mononuclear cells, taken in the second trimester of pregnancy. The CDR3 protein is CATCRSYEQYF. The DNA of the CDR3 is TGTGCCACCTGCCGCTCTTACGAGCAGTACTTC.